The 8 T cell receptor beta chains below come from one sample, sequenced in a study of spatial heterogeneity in lung cancer. TCRdb recomputed calls from the 5' RACE reads with MiXCR, one row per CDR3 protein. There are approximately 52,000 distinct CDR3 sequences in the sample; over 5.5% occur only once, and roughly 2.7% lies in the top ten. The time point is: sample taken at primary tumor resection. Unsorted tumor, nontumor lung tissue or cryopreserved PBMC supplied the whole RNA. The sample here was PBMCs, taken at surgery. These receptors all come from a female donor with early-stage non-small cell lung cancer.

The gene calls are TRBV18 and TRBJ1-2; 9 bases map to TRBD1. Trimming removed 8 bases from V and 2 bases from J; junction bases left unmatched: 9. The CDR3 runs 15 residues. Germline lookup yields CDR1 KGHSH and CDR2 LQKENI. In DNA, the CDR3 is TGTGCCAGCCTGCCCTTACAGGGGGCGAACTATGGCTACACCTTC. As protein: CASLPLQGANYGYTF.

At least ten counts were recorded for this clonotype. This rearrangement joins TRBV6-1 to TRBJ2-1; unclear D gene. V was clipped by 6 bases and J by 0 bases, with 9 bases between them. Germline-derived CDR1 and CDR2 are MNHNS and SASEGT. The CDR3 totals 14 residues. The CDR3 nucleotides are TGTGCCAGCAGCGTGGCAGACTCCTACAATGAGCAGTTCTTC. Protein product: CASSVADSYNEQFF.

This clonotype has at least ten counts. The J gene is TRBJ1-5, the V gene TRBV2, with D tentatively TRBD1 (6 bases). Germline assignment: CDR1 SNHLY and CDR2 FYNNEI. Trimming stripped 2 bases from V and 6 bases from J, with 11 bases between. This CDR3 spans 14 amino acids. Here the CDR3 reads CASSELGHSQPQHF. In nucleotides, the CDR3 is TGTGCCAGCAGTGAACTGGGACACAGTCAGCCCCAGCATTTT.

This clonotype has at least ten counts. V gene TRBV4-2 combines with J gene TRBJ1-1; 7 bases agree with TRBD1. J gave up 3 bases and V 4 bases, and 5 bases lay outside the gene matches. The germline V gene has CDR1 LGHNA and CDR2 YNFKEQ. The CDR3 is 14 residues long. The CDR3 bases are TGTGCCAGCAGCCTTGACAGGGTTGACACTGAAGCTTTCTTT. Its translation: CASSLDRVDTEAFF.

The V gene is TRBV5-1, the J gene TRBJ2-7; 7 positions match TRBD1. The V gene's germline CDR1 is SGHRS and CDR2 YFSETQ. CDR3 length: 14 amino acids. Losses at the gene ends were 4 bases for V and 4 bases for J; bases not matched to a gene: 8. The CDR3 sequence is CASSPRGLVYEQYF. The CDR3 nucleotides are TGCGCCAGCAGCCCTAGGGGGCTTGTTTACGAGCAGTACTTC.

At least ten counts were recorded for this clonotype. The chain is built from TRBV9 and TRBJ2-7, with D perhaps TRBD1 (5 bases). V was cut by 1 base and J by 5 bases, with 13 bases left in between. There are 14 residues in the CDR3. The V gene's germline CDR1 is SGDLS and CDR2 YYNGEE. The CDR3 reads CASSVRGTSDEQYF. DNA of the CDR3: TGTGCCAGCAGCGTAAGGGGCACGAGTGACGAGCAGTACTTC.

This clonotype was found many times. The chain links TRBV6-2 or TRBV6-3 to TRBJ2-1, with TRBD1 identical over 7 bases. Trimming at V came to 10 bases and at J to 2 bases, leaving 5 bases not matched to a gene. CDR3 length equals 13 residues. Per germline, CDR1 MNHEY and CDR2 SVGEGT. The CDR3 loop is CATQGQPYNEQFF. The DNA of the CDR3 is TGTGCCACCCAGGGACAGCCCTACAATGAGCAGTTCTTC.

The chain couples TRBV15 to TRBJ2-2; 8 bases map to TRBD1. Germline assignment: CDR1 LNHNV and CDR2 YYDKDF (reference sequence). CDR3 size: 15 residues. Losses at the gene ends were 5 bases for V and 4 bases for J; bases not matched to a gene: 6. This CDR3 reads CATSRRGLVTGELFF. CDR3 sequence (DNA): TGTGCCACCAGCCGCAGGGGGCTCGTCACCGGGGAGCTGTTTTTT.